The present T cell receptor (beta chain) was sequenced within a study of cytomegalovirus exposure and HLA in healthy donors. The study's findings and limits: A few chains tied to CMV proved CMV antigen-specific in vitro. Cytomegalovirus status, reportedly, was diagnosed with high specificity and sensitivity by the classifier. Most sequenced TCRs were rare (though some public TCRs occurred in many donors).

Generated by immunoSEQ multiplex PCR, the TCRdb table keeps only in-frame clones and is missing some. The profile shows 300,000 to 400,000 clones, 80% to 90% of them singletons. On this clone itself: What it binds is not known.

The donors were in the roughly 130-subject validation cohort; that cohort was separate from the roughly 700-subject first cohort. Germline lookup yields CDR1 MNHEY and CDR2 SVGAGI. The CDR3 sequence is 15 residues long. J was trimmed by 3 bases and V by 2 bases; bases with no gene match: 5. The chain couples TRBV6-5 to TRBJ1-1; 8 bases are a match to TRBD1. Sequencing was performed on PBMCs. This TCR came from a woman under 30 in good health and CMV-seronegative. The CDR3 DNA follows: TGTGCCAGCAGTTACCGAAGACAGGGGTACACTGAAGCTTTCTTT. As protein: CASSYRRQGYTEAFF.